The clone carrying this T cell receptor beta chain was picked up many times. The antigen remains unidentified. The CDR3 spans 14 residues. Germline loops: CDR1 SGHTA, CDR2 FQGNSA. Trimming shortened V by 0 bases and J by 5 bases, and 7 bases separated the two germline ends. One entry per CDR3 protein, called by TCRdb with MiXCR from the RT-PCR reads. The sample has roughly 570,000 distinct CDR3 sequences, approximately 15% seen once. These data originate in a study of response to subunit inactivated influenza vaccine. Study-level points and caveats: Researchers suggested that each seasonal influenza vaccination recruits few new T cells.

This TCR was sampled from a man between 50 and 59 years old who received an inactivated influenza vaccine. This chain joins TRBV7-2 and TRBJ2-2; D gene unclear. The sample was PBMCs from blood, taken approximately 13 days after vaccination. CDR3 coding DNA: TGTGCCAGCAGCTTAGCGTTCGGGACCGGGGAGCTGTTTTTT. It translates to CASSLAFGTGELFF.